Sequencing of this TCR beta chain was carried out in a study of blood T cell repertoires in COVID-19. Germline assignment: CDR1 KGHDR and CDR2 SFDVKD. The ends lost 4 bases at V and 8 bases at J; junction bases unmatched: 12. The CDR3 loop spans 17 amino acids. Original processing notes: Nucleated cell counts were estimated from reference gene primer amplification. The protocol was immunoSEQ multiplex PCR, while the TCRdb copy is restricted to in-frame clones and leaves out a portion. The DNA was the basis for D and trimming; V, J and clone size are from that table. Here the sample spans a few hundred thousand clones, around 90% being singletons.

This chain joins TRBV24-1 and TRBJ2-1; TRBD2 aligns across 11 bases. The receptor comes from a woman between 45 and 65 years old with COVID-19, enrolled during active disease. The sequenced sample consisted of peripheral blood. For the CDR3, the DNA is TGTGCCACCAGTGACCGGCTAGCGGGAGGCCCTTTTTATGAGCAGTTCTTC. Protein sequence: CATSDRLAGGPFYEQFF.